This T cell receptor beta chain is from a study of vaccination effects on CD4 cells after COVID-19. Looking at the study overall: A median of 72 days separated the second dose and sampling.

Within the ViraFEST assay, antigen-specific CD4+ T cells underwent expansion with viral peptide pools prior to sequencing. The culture ran for around nine days, and then CD4+ T cells were isolated. Of the BNT162b2 and mRNA-1273 vaccines, participants received two doses of one or the other. Cultivation was performed at 1.5 million to 2.5 million PBMC per well with around 10 IU/ml IL-2 and about 10 ug/ml peptides added. In regard to this clone: Its antigen is not known.

Study conclusions and caveats: In vaccinees who were healthy, merely 1 out of 255 vaccine-induced clones cross-reacted with common cold coronaviruses.

Repertoires were generated with immunoSEQ multiplex PCR, while TCRdb's copy carries only in-frame clones and drops some. The repertoire includes approximately 74,000 clones, under 80% of them detected once, and 0.85% to 1.2% sits in the top ten. The V end was cut by 10 bases, the J end by 0 bases, with 15 bases between. This CDR3 is built from 15 residues. The germline V gene has CDR1 SNHLY and CDR2 FYNNEI. The chain has TRBV2 and TRBJ2-2; perhaps TRBD2 as D (5 bases). The sequences come from CD4+ T cells from PBMCs cultured with HCoV-OC43 spike peptides, collected after COVID-19 vaccination. Subset defined: HCoV-OC43 spike overlapping peptide pool stimulation. This TCR derives from a human donor who received a COVID-19 vaccine. DNA of the CDR3: TGTGCCACCACAACTCCGGGAACGAACACCGGGGAGCTGTTTTTT. This translates into CATTTPGTNTGELFF.